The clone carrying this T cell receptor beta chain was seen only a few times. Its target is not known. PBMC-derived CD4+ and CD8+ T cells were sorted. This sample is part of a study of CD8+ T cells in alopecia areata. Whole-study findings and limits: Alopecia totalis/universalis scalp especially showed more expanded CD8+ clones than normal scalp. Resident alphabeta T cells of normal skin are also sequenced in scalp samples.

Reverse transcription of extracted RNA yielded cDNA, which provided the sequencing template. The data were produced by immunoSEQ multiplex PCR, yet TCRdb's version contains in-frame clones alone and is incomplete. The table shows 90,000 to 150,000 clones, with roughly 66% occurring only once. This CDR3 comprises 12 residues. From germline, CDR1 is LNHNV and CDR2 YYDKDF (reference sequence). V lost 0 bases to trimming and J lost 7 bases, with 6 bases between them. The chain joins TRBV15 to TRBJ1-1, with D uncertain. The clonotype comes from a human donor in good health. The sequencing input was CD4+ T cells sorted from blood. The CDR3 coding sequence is TGTGCCACCAGCAGAGATCAGGATGAAGCTTTCTTT. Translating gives CATSRDQDEAFF.